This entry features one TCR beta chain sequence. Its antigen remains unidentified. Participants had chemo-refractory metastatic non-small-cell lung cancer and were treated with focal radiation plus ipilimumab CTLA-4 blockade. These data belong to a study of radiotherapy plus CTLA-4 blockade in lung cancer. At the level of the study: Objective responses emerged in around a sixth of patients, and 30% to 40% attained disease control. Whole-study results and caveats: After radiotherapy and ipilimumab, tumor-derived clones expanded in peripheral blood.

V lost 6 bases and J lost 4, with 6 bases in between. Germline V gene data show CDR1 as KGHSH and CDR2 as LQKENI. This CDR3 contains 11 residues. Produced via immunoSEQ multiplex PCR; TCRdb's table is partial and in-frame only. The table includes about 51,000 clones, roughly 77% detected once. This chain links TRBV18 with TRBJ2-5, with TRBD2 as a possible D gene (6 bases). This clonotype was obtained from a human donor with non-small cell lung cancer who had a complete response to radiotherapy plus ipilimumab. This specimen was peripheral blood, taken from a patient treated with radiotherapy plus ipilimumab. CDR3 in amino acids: CASSEGETQYF. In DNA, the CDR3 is TGTGCCAGCTCGGAGGGAGAGACCCAGTACTTC.